The source of this TCR beta chain is a study of technical replicates of blood from a few donors. Germline V gene sequence: CDR1 GTSNPN, CDR2 SVGIG (reference sequence). V gave up 4 bases and J gave up 3 bases, with 12 bases separating them. The CDR3 loop spans 14 amino acids. The repertoire was sequenced with immunoSEQ multiplex PCR; TCRdb's copy has only in-frame clones and lacks some. This table holds approximately 74,000 clones, roughly 98% found once. The receptor was isolated from a human donor in good health. The sample taken for sequencing was T cells isolated from PBMCs. V usage is TRBV30 and J usage is TRBJ2-2; maybe TRBD2 (5 bases). CDR3 sequence (DNA): TGTGCCTGGAAATACGGGGTCGACACCGGGGAGCTGTTTTTT. As protein: CAWKYGVDTGELFF.